This paragraph reports one TCR beta chain. The antigen remains unidentified. Each TRB cDNA library was prepared by 5' RACE (with UMI labels). TCRdb re-called the 5' RACE reads; one entry per CDR3 protein, DNA not given. Its listing shows fewer than 55,000 distinct CDR3 sequences. This specimen comes from a study of CXCR3-negative and CXCR3-positive naive CD8 T cells. Naive CD8+ T cells had a CD45RO-CCR7+CD27+CD95- phenotype. Overall study results and limits: Across naive subsets, surface CD5 expression was comparable, and TCR strength was inferred from properties of the TRB CDR3. Diversity proved comparably high across both naive subsets and much lower in memory CD8+ cells. TRBV-TRBJ usage was similar across naive CXCR3 subsets but distinct in memory cells.

CDR1 and CDR2 from the germline V gene are SGHVS and FQNEAQ. The CDR3 is 15 residues long. The specimen was naive CXCR3- CD8+ T cells from blood. The sample's subset: CD45RO-CCR7+CD27+CD95- naive CD8+ T cells lacking CXCR3 (TNR3-). This TCR came from a human donor in good health. Some clones in this sample may be carry-over from other donors' samples. The V and J genes are TRBV7-8 and TRBJ2-6. CDR3 residues: CASSLLGSGANVLTF.